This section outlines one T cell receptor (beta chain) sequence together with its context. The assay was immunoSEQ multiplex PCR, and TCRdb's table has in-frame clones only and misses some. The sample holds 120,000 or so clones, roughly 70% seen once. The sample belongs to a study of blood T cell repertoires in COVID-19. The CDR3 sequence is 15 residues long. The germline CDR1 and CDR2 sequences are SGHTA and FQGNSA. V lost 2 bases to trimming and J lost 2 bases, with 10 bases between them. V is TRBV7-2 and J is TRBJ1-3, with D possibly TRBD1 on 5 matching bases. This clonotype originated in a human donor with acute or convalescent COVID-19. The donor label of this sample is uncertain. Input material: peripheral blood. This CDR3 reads CASSLLPGTGNTIYF. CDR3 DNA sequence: TGTGCCAGCAGCTTATTGCCAGGGACTGGAAACACCATATATTTT.